The clone carrying this T cell receptor (beta chain) has only a few counts. Its target is unknown. The CDR3 spans 14 residues. V gave up 5 bases and J gave up 8 bases; unmatched junction bases: 10. Germline V gives CDR1 MDHEN, CDR2 SYDVKM. These data originate in a study of T-cell memory formation after mild COVID-19. 5'RACE primed at constant segments yielded TCR alpha and TCR beta cDNA libraries bearing sample barcodes and UMIs. TCRdb re-called the 5' RACE reads with MiXCR, one entry per CDR3 protein. The table records about 250,000 distinct CDR3 sequences, around 17% of them present only once. Notes on the study in general: Among clones peaking at day 37 in the second wave, SARS-CoV-2 specificity remained unconfirmed. While clones contracting from day 15 to 85 were balanced between CD4 and CD8, later expanders leaned CD4+. Pre-infection memory carried some responding clones, suggesting that cross-reactive memory joined.

The chain has TRBV28 and TRBJ1-2, with 8 bases aligning to TRBD1. The clonotype originates from a man younger than 35 who had mild COVID-19 (a few samples of this study predate the infection). Cell type and time point are not known. The sample was PBMCs or a T cell subset sorted from them (not recorded which). This CDR3 reads CASSPYQGAGGYTF. In nucleotides, the CDR3 is TGTGCCAGCAGTCCATATCAGGGGGCCGGGGGCTACACCTTC.